Only one count was recorded for the clone carrying this T cell receptor (beta chain). These data come from a study of blood T cell repertoires in COVID-19. TCRdb keeps only in-frame clones here, not all; method: immunoSEQ multiplex PCR. The sample yields roughly 320,000 clones, roughly 85% seen once. Specimen: peripheral blood. This TCR derives from a human donor in a cohort sampled during active COVID-19.

CDR3 DNA: TGTGCCAGCAGTGATACCGGGGAGGGAGAAAAACTGTTTTTT. Encoded protein: CASSDTGEGEKLFF. The chain joins TRBV6-4 to TRBJ1-4; unclear D gene. V was shortened by 3 bases and J by 8 bases, with 13 bases between the two germline ends. This CDR3 comprises 14 residues. CDR1 and CDR2 (germline): MRHNA, SNTAGT.